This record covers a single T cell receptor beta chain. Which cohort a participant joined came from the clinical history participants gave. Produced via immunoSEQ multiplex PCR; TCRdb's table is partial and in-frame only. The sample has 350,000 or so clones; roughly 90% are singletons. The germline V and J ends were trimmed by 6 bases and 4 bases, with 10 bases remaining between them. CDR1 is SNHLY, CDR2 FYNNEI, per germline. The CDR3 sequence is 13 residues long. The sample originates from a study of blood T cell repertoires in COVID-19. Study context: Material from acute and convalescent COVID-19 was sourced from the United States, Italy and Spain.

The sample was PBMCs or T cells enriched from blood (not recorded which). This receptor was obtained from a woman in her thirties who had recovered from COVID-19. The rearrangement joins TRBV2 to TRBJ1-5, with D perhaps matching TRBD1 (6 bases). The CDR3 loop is CASRGTPNQPQHF. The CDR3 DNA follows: TGTGCCAGCAGGGGGACACCAAATCAGCCCCAGCATTTT.